This T cell receptor beta chain originates from a study of shared clonotypes between healthy human individuals. Trimming stripped 6 bases from V and 0 bases from J, with 11 bases between. Germline V gene lookup returns CDR1 SNHLY and CDR2 FYNNEI. The CDR3 has 14 residues. Recent acute infections and vaccinations were absent in the healthy HIV-negative adult donors. Every one of the donors was a Caucasian adult that lived in Nashville, Tennessee. Using immunoSEQ multiplex PCR, the repertoire was profiled, and TCRdb retains in-frame clones only, with some absent. The sample shows over 400,000 clones, more than 75% of them seen only once.

The sample was PBMCs. V gene TRBV2 combines with J gene TRBJ1-2; D is perhaps TRBD1 (6 bases). The clonotype was recovered from a woman in her forties in good health. Some clones in this sample may be carry-over from other donors' samples. CDR3 sequence reads: CASRAQGSNYGYTF. CDR3 DNA sequence: TGTGCCAGCAGGGCACAGGGTTCTAACTATGGCTACACCTTC.